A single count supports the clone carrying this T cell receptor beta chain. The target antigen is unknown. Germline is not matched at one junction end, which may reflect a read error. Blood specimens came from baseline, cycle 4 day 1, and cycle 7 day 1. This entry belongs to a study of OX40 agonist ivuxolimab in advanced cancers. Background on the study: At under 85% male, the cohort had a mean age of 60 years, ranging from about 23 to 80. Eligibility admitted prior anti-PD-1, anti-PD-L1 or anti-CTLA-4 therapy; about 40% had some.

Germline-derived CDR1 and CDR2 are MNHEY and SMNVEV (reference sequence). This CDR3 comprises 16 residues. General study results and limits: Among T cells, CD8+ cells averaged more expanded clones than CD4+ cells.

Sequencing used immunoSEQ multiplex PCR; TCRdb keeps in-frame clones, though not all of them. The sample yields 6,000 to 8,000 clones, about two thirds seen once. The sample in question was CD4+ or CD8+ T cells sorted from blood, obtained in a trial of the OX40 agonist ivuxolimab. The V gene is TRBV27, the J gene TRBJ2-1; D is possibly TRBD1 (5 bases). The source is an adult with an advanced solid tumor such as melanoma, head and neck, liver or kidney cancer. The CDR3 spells CASRLDSRSSYSEQFF. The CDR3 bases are TGTGCCAGCAGACTTGACAGTAGAAGCTCCTACAGTGAGCAGTTCTTC.